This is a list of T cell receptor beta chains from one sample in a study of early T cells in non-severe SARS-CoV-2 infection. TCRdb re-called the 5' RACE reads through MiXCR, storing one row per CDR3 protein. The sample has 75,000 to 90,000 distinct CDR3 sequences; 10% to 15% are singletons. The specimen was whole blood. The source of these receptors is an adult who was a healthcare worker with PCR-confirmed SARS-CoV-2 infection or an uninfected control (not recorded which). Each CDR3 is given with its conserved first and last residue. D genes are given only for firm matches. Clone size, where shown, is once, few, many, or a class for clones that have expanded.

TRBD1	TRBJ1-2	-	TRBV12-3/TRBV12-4	TGTGCCAGCACCCTCGCTCGGACAGGTGGCTACACCTTC	CASTLARTGGYTF
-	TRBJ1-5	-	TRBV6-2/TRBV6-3	TGTGCCTGCACCTATAGCAATCAGCCCCAGCATTTT	CACTYSNQPQHF
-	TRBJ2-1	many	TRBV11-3	TGTGCCAGCAGTGGCAGGGGTTACAATGAGCAGTTCTTC	CASSGRGYNEQFF
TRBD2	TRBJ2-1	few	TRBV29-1	TGCAGCGTCTCGGGACTAGCGGAGGGAAGGGATGAGCAGTTCTTC	CSVSGLAEGRDEQFF
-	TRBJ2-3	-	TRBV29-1	TGCAGCGTGATTAAAAATGAAGATACGCAGTATTTT	CSVIKNEDTQYF
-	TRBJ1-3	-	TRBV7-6	TGTGCCAGCAGCACCAGACAATCATCCTCTGGAAACACCATATATTTT	CASSTRQSSSGNTIYF
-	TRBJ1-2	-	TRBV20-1	TGCAGTGCTAGAATGGTTCTCGAGGGTAGTTTGATCTATGGCTACACCTTC	CSARMVLEGSLIYGYTF
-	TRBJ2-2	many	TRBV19	TGTGCCAGTACCCTGGGCGGGGAGCTGTTTTTT	CASTLGGELFF
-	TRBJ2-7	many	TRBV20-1	TGCAGTGCTAGCGCCTTAGGCAGCACCTACGAGCAGTACTTC	CSASALGSTYEQYF
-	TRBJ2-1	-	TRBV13	TGTGCCAGCAGCTTGATTTGGGGTGTTGGAAATGAGCAGTTCTTC	CASSLIWGVGNEQFF
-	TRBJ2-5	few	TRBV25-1	TGTGCCAGCAGTGGTCAAGAGACCCAGTACTTC	CASSGQETQYF
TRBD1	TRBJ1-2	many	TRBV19	TGTGCCAGTAGGTGGACAGGGGGCGGCTATGGCTACACCTTC	CASRWTGGGYGYTF
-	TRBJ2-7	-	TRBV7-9	TGTGCCAGCAGCTTAAGCAGGGGCCCTGACTACGAGCAGTACTTC	CASSLSRGPDYEQYF
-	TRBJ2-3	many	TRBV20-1	TGCAGTGCTAGAGTGGGGGGGCCGGCAGATACGCAGTATTTT	CSARVGGPADTQYF
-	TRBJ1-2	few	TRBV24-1	TGTGCCACCAGTGATTTTCGGCCGAAGTATGGCTACACCTTC	CATSDFRPKYGYTF
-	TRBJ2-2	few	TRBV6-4	TGTGCCAGCAGTGCGAATAGCCAGAACACCGGGGAGCTGTTTTTT	CASSANSQNTGELFF
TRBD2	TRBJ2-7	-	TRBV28	TGTGCCAGCAGCCCACCGGGAGGGGTCTACGAGCAGTACTTC	CASSPPGGVYEQYF
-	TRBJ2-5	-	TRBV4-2	TGTGCCAGCAGCCCCCGGGGTCCGGATCAGGAGACCCAGTACTTC	CASSPRGPDQETQYF
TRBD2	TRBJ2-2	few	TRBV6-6	TGTGCCAGCACCCTAAGGGGGGTAGCGGGGGGCACCGGGGAGCTGTTTTTT	CASTLRGVAGGTGELFF
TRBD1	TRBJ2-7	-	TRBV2	TGTGCCAGCAGTGTAAGGGAGACACAGGGGGCACCTTCCTACGAGCAGTACTTC	CASSVRETQGAPSYEQYF
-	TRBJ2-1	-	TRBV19	TGTGCCAGTAGGGGGGCCTTCCTTTTGGATGAGCAGTTCTTC	CASRGAFLLDEQFF
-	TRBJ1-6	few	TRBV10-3	TGTGCCATCAGTGAAAGCAATTCACCCCTCCACTTT	CAISESNSPLHF
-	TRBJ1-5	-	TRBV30	TGTGCCTGGAGTGTTGGTGGCAATCAGCCCCAGCATTTT	CAWSVGGNQPQHF
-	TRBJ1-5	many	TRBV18	TGTGCCAGCTCACCGCAAGGGGCAGGGCAGCCCCAGCATTTT	CASSPQGAGQPQHF
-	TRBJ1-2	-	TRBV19	TGTGCCAGTAGTATCTCCGCGCTGGCCCCTTTGGGCTACACCTTC	CASSISALAPLGYTF
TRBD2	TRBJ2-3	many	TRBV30	TGTGCCTGGAGTGTACACGGGGGGGCAGATACGCAGTATTTT	CAWSVHGGADTQYF
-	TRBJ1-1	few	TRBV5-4	TGTGCCAGCAGCTTACCGGGCTCAGGCTCTGAAGCTTTCTTT	CASSLPGSGSEAFF
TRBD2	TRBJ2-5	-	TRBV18	TGTGCCAGCTCACCCCTTAGGACTAGCGGCCAAGAGACCCAGTACTTC	CASSPLRTSGQETQYF
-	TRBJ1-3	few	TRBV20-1	TGCAGTGCTAGATGGGGGGCTGGAAACACCATATATTTT	CSARWGAGNTIYF
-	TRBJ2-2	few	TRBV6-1	TGTGCCAGCAGTCACGGGACACGTAACACCGGGGAGCTGTTTTTT	CASSHGTRNTGELFF
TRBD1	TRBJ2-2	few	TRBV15	TGTGCCACCAGCAGAGGAGGGGGCGTCACCGGGGAGCTGTTTTTT	CATSRGGGVTGELFF
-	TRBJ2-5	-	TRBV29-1	TGCAGCGTGGTTCAAATGGTTCAAGAGACCCAGTACTTC	CSVVQMVQETQYF